Sequencing of this T cell receptor (beta chain) was carried out in a study of vaccination effects on CD4 cells after COVID-19. Study-wide background: Sampling occurred 16 days and one week pre-vaccination in a couple of convalescent patients.

Concerning this clone itself: Its antigen is unknown.

The CDR3 runs to 15 residues. Germline V gene data show CDR1 as SGHNT and CDR2 as YENEEA. V was clipped by 4 bases and J by 2 bases; unmatched bases: 6. Sequencing used immunoSEQ multiplex PCR; TCRdb keeps in-frame clones, though not all of them. The table shows tens of thousands of clones, with 73% occurring only once. Ahead of sequencing, the ViraFEST assay grew antigen-specific CD4+ T cells using viral peptide pools. Culturing for roughly 10 days preceded CD4+ T cell isolation. PCR confirmed that the person was infected with SARS-CoV-2 between March and December 2020. Study observations and caveats: Marked clonal contraction of infection- and vaccine-induced clones was seen late after vaccination.

The sample was CD4+ T cells from PBMCs cultured with a peptide pool, taken before COVID-19 vaccination. J is TRBJ1-2 and V is TRBV11-3; 8 positions match TRBD1. The sequence was collected from a human donor who had a prior SARS-CoV-2 infection. This CDR3 reads CASSSQGARNYGYTF. DNA of the CDR3: TGTGCCAGCAGCTCTCAGGGGGCGCGGAACTATGGCTACACCTTC.